The 9 T cell receptor beta chains presented below share a single source sample, sequenced in a study of blood T cell repertoires in COVID-19. This table comes from immunoSEQ multiplex PCR, and its TCRdb copy is limited to in-frame clones, with some not included. Of over 120,000 clones listed, roughly 87% are singletons. Sequencing used peripheral blood. These receptor sequences come from a woman in her 50s with acute or convalescent COVID-19.

The V call is TRBV10-2, the J call TRBJ1-1; 7 bases agree with TRBD1. The V segment lost 2 bases and the J segment 3 bases; nucleotides outside the gene matches: 12. The CDR3 runs 17 residues. Looked up from germline, CDR1 is WSHSY and CDR2 is SAAADI. The CDR3 DNA is TGCGCCAGCAGTGAGGGTGGGACAGTCCCACGAGACACTGAAGCTTTCTTT. This sequence encodes CASSEGGTVPRDTEAFF.

V usage is TRBV6-5 and J usage is TRBJ1-3; D unresolved. The length of the CDR3 is 16 residues. The V end was cut by 0 bases, the J end by 2 bases, with 11 bases between. From germline, CDR1 is MNHEY and CDR2 SVGAGI. The CDR3 sequence is CASSYSTVTAGNTIYF. CDR3 DNA: TGTGCCAGCAGTTACTCGACGGTGACTGCTGGAAACACCATATATTTT.

V gene TRBV10-3 combines with J gene TRBJ1-5; tentatively, D is TRBD1 (5 bases). CDR3 length: 14 amino acids. Germline values: CDR1 ENHRY, CDR2 SYGVKD. The V end was cut by 3 bases, the J end by 7 bases, with 13 bases between. Here the CDR3 reads CAISDFGAPQPQHF. The CDR3 bases are TGTGCCATCAGTGATTTTGGGGCACCCCAGCCCCAGCATTTT.

The chain employs TRBV18 and TRBJ1-3, with D tentatively TRBD1 (6 bases). V was trimmed by 3 bases and J by 1 base, leaving 10 bases between them. CDR3 length equals 15 residues. Germline loops: CDR1 KGHSH, CDR2 LQKENI. The CDR3 protein is CASSPRDTSGNTIYF. The CDR3 coding sequence is TGTGCCAGCTCACCCCGGGACACTTCTGGAAACACCATATATTTT.

The chain combines TRBV5-6 with TRBJ1-4, with D possibly matching TRBD1 (5 bases). The CDR3 is 15 residues long. In germline, CDR1 is SGHDT, CDR2 YYEEEE. Trimming removed 5 bases from V and 6 bases from J, with 17 bases in between. CDR3 sequence (DNA): TGTGCCAGCAGTTTAGCAGGGTCTCTTTATGAAAAACTGTTTTTT. Translation: CASSLAGSLYEKLFF.

The V and J genes are TRBV9 and TRBJ2-7, with 7 nucleotides matching TRBD1. Germline CDR1 SGDLS, CDR2 YYNGEE. J lost 2 bases, V lost 0 bases, and 5 bases had no gene match. This CDR3 contains 15 residues. CDR3 protein: CASSVERDRAYEQYF. The CDR3 DNA reads TGTGCCAGCAGCGTAGAACGGGACAGAGCCTACGAGCAGTACTTC.

Only a few counts were recorded for this clone. The V call is TRBV3-1 (or the pseudogene TRBV3-2), the J call TRBJ1-5; tentative D call: TRBD1 (5 bases). The CDR3 is made up of 12 amino acids. Germline V CDR1 and CDR2: LGHDT, YNNKEL (reference sequence). Trimming cost V 0 bases and J 10 bases, with 7 bases left between them. DNA for the CDR3: TGTGCCAGCAGCCAAGAAAGGGGCCCCCAGCATTTT. It translates to CASSQERGPQHF.

V and J are TRBV5-5 and TRBJ2-1; the match to TRBD1 covers 8 bases. This CDR3 comprises 15 residues. Losses at the gene ends were 7 bases for V and 5 bases for J; bases not matched to a gene: 11. CDR1 and CDR2 from the germline V gene are SGHKS and YYEKEE (reference sequence). This chain's CDR3 is CASQPGTGSHNEQFF. The CDR3 nucleotides read TGTGCCAGCCAACCCGGGACAGGAAGCCACAATGAGCAGTTCTTC.

The V and J genes are TRBV10-3 and TRBJ2-2, with TRBD2 matching over 9 bases. This CDR3 contains 13 residues. Germline V lookup: CDR1 ENHRY, CDR2 SYGVKD. The V segment lost 11 bases and the J segment 4 bases; nucleotides outside the gene matches: 5. CDR3 region: CASSGVLTGELFF. CDR3 bases: TGTGCCTCTAGCGGGGTTCTCACCGGGGAGCTGTTTTTT.